The rows below give T cell receptor beta chains drawn from one sample of a study of Graves' ophthalmopathy and Graves' hyperthyroidism. One entry per CDR3 protein, called by TCRdb with MiXCR from the multiplex PCR reads. Of about 700,000 distinct CDR3 sequences listed, around 40% are singletons. The sample comprised peripheral blood. The receptors here all came from an adult man with Graves' ophthalmopathy. Both conserved end residues are part of each CDR3. The order of the fields is J gene, clone size, CDR3 length, D gene, V gene, CDR3 DNA, CDR3 protein. The D gene is left open where the match is weak. Clone size is given for some rows only: seen once, a few or many times, or a class if the clone is expanded.

>TRBJ1-5|many|15|TRBD1|TRBV19
TGTGCCAGTAGTTCACGACAGGGCAACAATCAGCCCCAGCATTTT
CASSSRQGNNQPQHF
>TRBJ1-1|.|12|.|TRBV10-3
TGTGCCAGCCGGGACACAGGAACTGAAGCTTTCTTT
CASRDTGTEAFF
>TRBJ2-2|many|17|.|TRBV15
TGTGCCACCAGCAGACCACAGGGGACTACGAACACCGGGGAGCTGTTTTTT
CATSRPQGTTNTGELFF
>TRBJ2-2|.|15|.|TRBV25-1
TGTGCCAGCAGTTTAACGCAGGGCTACACCGGGGAGCTGTTTTTT
CASSLTQGYTGELFF
>TRBJ2-2|.|15|TRBD2|TRBV25-1
TGTGCCAGCAGTTGGGGGGGGGCGAACACCGGGGAGCTGTTTTTT
CASSWGGANTGELFF
>TRBJ1-2|.|14|TRBD1|TRBV9
TGTGCCAGCAGCGCCACGACAGGGCAGGAGGGCTACACCTTC
CASSATTGQEGYTF
>TRBJ2-7|many|11|.|TRBV10-3
TGTGCCATCAGTGAGTCGAACGAGCAGTACTTC
CAISESNEQYF
>TRBJ1-5|.|12|.|TRBV19
TGTGCCTGGAGTGTTGGGGATCAGCCCCAGCATTTT
CAWSVGDQPQHF
>TRBJ1-1|.|11|.|TRBV29-1
TGCAGCGTTGACTTTGGGGGGGACGCTTTCTTT
CSVDFGGDAFF
>TRBJ1-5|.|13|.|TRBV10-3
TGTGCCATAAGACCGGGAGGGGGAGCCTACGAGCATTTT
CAIRPGGGAYEHF
>TRBJ2-5|few|15|TRBD2|TRBV5-1
TGCGCCAGCAGCGGGTTGACTAGCGGGATAGAGACCCAGTACTTC
CASSGLTSGIETQYF
>TRBJ1-1|many|13|.|TRBV5-5
TGTGCCAGCATCGGGGGGAGGAACACTGAAGCTTTCTTT
CASIGGRNTEAFF
>TRBJ2-7|few|17|TRBD1|TRBV24-1
TGTGCCACCAGTGATTCTCTTCCGGGACAGGGATATGAGGAGCAGTACTTC
CATSDSLPGQGYEEQYF
>TRBJ1-5|.|15|TRBD1|TRBV20-1
TGCAGTGCTAGAGCTGGGACAGCTAACAATCAGCCCCAGCATTTT
CSARAGTANNQPQHF
>TRBJ1-2|.|11|.|TRBV29-1
TGCAGCGTTGGAGGGGCTCATGGCTACACCTTC
CSVGGAHGYTF
>TRBJ2-5|few|12|.|TRBV9
TGTGCCAGCAGGGATATCCACGAGACCCAGTACTTC
CASRDIHETQYF
>TRBJ1-2|.|12|.|TRBV6-6
TGTGCCAGCAGCCAAGCAGAGTATGGCTACACCTTC
CASSQAEYGYTF
>TRBJ2-7|.|15|TRBD2|TRBV2
TGTGCCAGCAGTGAAGTGGGGGGGATCAGAGCCGAGCAGTACTTC
CASSEVGGIRAEQYF
>TRBJ2-7|.|13|.|TRBV4-2
TGTGCCAGCAGCCAAGATGGGGACACGGCGCAGTACTTC
CASSQDGDTAQYF
>TRBJ1-6|.|14|.|TRBV24-1
TGTGCCACCAGTGAAGGGCGATATAATTCACCCCTCCACTTT
CATSEGRYNSPLHF
>TRBJ2-7|.|15|TRBD2|TRBV11-2
TGTGCCAGCAGCTTAGTGGGCGGGAGTGTCAACGAGCAGTACTTC
CASSLVGGSVNEQYF
>TRBJ2-5|few|17|.|TRBV20-1
TGCAGTGTTAACGGTCGGCCCGCGGCAGGGGAACAAGAGACCCAGTACTTC
CSVNGRPAAGEQETQYF
>TRBJ2-7|.|12|TRBD1|TRBV12-3/TRBV12-4
TGTGCCAGCCCTTTACAGGGGAACGAGCAGTACTTC
CASPLQGNEQYF
>TRBJ1-6|.|16|.|TRBV6-6
TGTGCCACGGAAAACAGGGAACTCTCCTATAATTCACCCCTCCACTTT
CATENRELSYNSPLHF
>TRBJ1-5|many|14|.|TRBV10-3
TGTGCCATCAGCGAAACCTCATCGGATCAGCCCCAGCATTTT
CAISETSSDQPQHF
>TRBJ1-3|.|15|.|TRBV9
TGTGCCAGCAGCGTCGACGGGGGCAGTGGAAACACCATATATTTT
CASSVDGGSGNTIYF
>TRBJ1-4|.|14|TRBD1|TRBV25-1
TGTGCCAGCAGTTCCCCAGGGGGAAATGAAAAACTGTTTTTT
CASSSPGGNEKLFF
>TRBJ2-7|.|15|.|TRBV6-5
TGTGCCAGCAGTTACATCCGGGACGCACTTTCCGAGCAGTACTTC
CASSYIRDALSEQYF
>TRBJ2-1|.|12|.|TRBV6-6
TGTGCCAGCGGCCCTATGGGGATGGGGCAGTTCTTC
CASGPMGMGQFF
>TRBJ2-2|.|16|.|TRBV7-9
TGTGCCAGCAGCCCTCAACCGGGTCTATCTGGCGGGGAGCTGTTTTTT
CASSPQPGLSGGELFF
>TRBJ1-1|few|14|.|TRBV10-3
TGTGCCATCACCGAGTACCCCATAGACAGACAAGCTTTCTTT
CAITEYPIDRQAFF
>TRBJ1-1|few|17|.|TRBV19
TGTGCCAGTAGTATAGTCAGGGTTTGGGGCATGAACACTGAAGCTTTCTTT
CASSIVRVWGMNTEAFF
>TRBJ1-3|few|15|.|TRBV9
TGTGCCAGCAGCTCGGGAGGATTCTCTGGAAACACCATATATTTT
CASSSGGFSGNTIYF
>TRBJ1-2|many|15|.|TRBV29-1
TGCAGCGTTGAATTGCTGGCCCAAACTCCCTATGGCTACACCTTC
CSVELLAQTPYGYTF
>TRBJ2-7|.|16|.|TRBV5-1
TGCGCCAGCAGCCGAGACCGGCTCCGTGGGGCCTACGAGCAGTACTTC
CASSRDRLRGAYEQYF
>TRBJ2-2|few|15|TRBD2|TRBV20-1
TGCAGTGCTAGAGGGAGCGGGAGCTCAACCGGGGAGCTGTTTTTT
CSARGSGSSTGELFF
>TRBJ1-5|few|13|.|TRBV20-1
TGCAGTGCCCTGGTTTTCAGCAATCAGCCCCAGCATTTT
CSALVFSNQPQHF
>TRBJ2-7|many|12|.|TRBV15
TGTGCCACCAGCTCGACAGATTACGAGCAGTACTTC
CATSSTDYEQYF
>TRBJ2-2|few|15|TRBD1|TRBV7-2
TGTGCCAGCAGCTTAGTTGGGACAGGAACCGGGGAGCTGTTTTTT
CASSLVGTGTGELFF
>TRBJ2-5|.|17|TRBD2|TRBV7-3
TGTGCCAGCAGCTTAGTGGGAGAGCGGGGGGAGGAAGAGACCCAGTACTTC
CASSLVGERGEEETQYF
>TRBJ2-3|few|12|.|TRBV29-1
TGCAGCGTTGAACAATCGGCAGATACGCAGTATTTT
CSVEQSADTQYF
>TRBJ2-2|.|13|TRBD2|TRBV11-1
TGTGCCAGGACTAGCGACCACACCGGGGAGCTGTTTTTT
CARTSDHTGELFF
>TRBJ1-1|.|15|.|TRBV7-9
TGTGCCAGCAGCTTAGGTAATCTTGGGAACACTGAAGCTTTCTTT
CASSLGNLGNTEAFF
>TRBJ1-1|.|16|TRBD1|TRBV15
TGTGCCACCAGCAGAGATTTGGACAGGGGGGTTCCTGAAGCTTTCTTT
CATSRDLDRGVPEAFF
>TRBJ2-2|.|12|.|TRBV25-1
TGTGCCTGGACGAGGGGGGCCGGGGAGCTGTTTTTT
CAWTRGAGELFF
>TRBJ1-2|few|13|.|TRBV10-3
TGTGCCAGCAGTGAAACAGGGTACGACGGCTACACCTTC
CASSETGYDGYTF
>TRBJ2-2|many|13|.|TRBV7-7
TGTGCCAGCAGCTTTTCCATGCTAGGGGAGCTGTTTTTT
CASSFSMLGELFF
>TRBJ1-1|.|14|.|TRBV29-1
TGCAGCGTTGAGGCTAGCGGGAGGAACACTGAAGCTTTCTTT
CSVEASGRNTEAFF
>TRBJ1-1|.|17|.|TRBV2
TGTGCCAGCAGCTTGGGCAGGGGCGATTGGCGGAACACTGAAGCTTTCTTT
CASSLGRGDWRNTEAFF
>TRBJ2-2|.|15|.|TRBV9
TGTGCCAGCAGCGTAGTAGAGGGGGGGGCCGGGGAGCTGTTTTTT
CASSVVEGGAGELFF
>TRBJ1-1|many|13|TRBD1|TRBV7-9
TGTGCCAGCAGCTTGTCCAGGGGGGATGAAGCTTTCTTT
CASSLSRGDEAFF
>TRBJ2-5|.|15|.|TRBV7-6
TGTGCCAGCAGCCCTGTCTTGAACACCGGGGAGACCCAGTACTTC
CASSPVLNTGETQYF
>TRBJ1-3|few|18|.|TRBV4-1
TGCGCCAGCAGCCAAGACGGGGGGCAGCGGTTCTCTGGAAACACCATATATTTT
CASSQDGGQRFSGNTIYF
>TRBJ1-4|few|17|.|TRBV19
TGTGCCAGTAGTATAGTGGGATCGGCAGCCTCTAATGAAAAACTGTTTTTT
CASSIVGSAASNEKLFF
>TRBJ2-5|few|14|.|TRBV12-3/TRBV12-4
TGTGCCAGCAGTTTAAACCCAGCCCAAGAGACCCAGTACTTC
CASSLNPAQETQYF
>TRBJ2-5|.|13|TRBD1|TRBV29-1
TGCAGCGTGTGGGACAGGACAGGAGTGACCCAGTACTTC
CSVWDRTGVTQYF
>TRBJ1-4|.|13|.|TRBV27
TGTGCCAGCGGCAATACGCCGGATGAAAAACTGTTTTTT
CASGNTPDEKLFF
>TRBJ1-5|.|13|.|TRBV29-1
TGCAGCGTTGTACCAGGGGCTAATCAGCCCCAGCATTTT
CSVVPGANQPQHF
>TRBJ2-5|.|16|TRBD2|TRBV13
TGTGCCAGCAGCTTCACTATGGCGGGGGGCCAAGAGACCCAGTACTTC
CASSFTMAGGQETQYF